This passage covers 14 T cell receptor beta chains from one sample sequenced in a study of cytomegalovirus exposure and HLA in healthy donors. Sequencing used immunoSEQ multiplex PCR; TCRdb keeps in-frame clones, though not all of them. The table records fewer than 150,000 clones, about 86% of them present only once. The specimen sequenced was PBMCs. The origin of the receptors is a woman aged 18-35 years in good health and CMV-seropositive.

The chain joins TRBV29-1 to TRBJ2-2, with 9 nucleotides matching TRBD2. The CDR3 runs 14 residues. Germline loops: CDR1 SQVTM, CDR2 ANQGSEA. The V segment lost 6 bases and the J segment 2 bases; nucleotides outside the gene matches: 4. CDR3 residues: CSVAGGPNTGELFF. The CDR3 coding sequence is TGCAGCGTCGCGGGAGGGCCAAACACCGGGGAGCTGTTTTTT.

This chain connects TRBV2 to TRBJ2-2, with 12 bases aligning to TRBD2. V lost 7 bases to trimming and J lost 1 base; unmatched junction nucleotides: 4. The CDR3 covers 16 residues. Looked up from germline, CDR1 is SNHLY and CDR2 is FYNNEI. The CDR3 bases are TGTGCCAGCACAAGGACTAGCGGGATGAACACCGGGGAGCTGTTTTTT. It is translated as CASTRTSGMNTGELFF. The variable domain in full, with the rest retrieved from reference TRBV2 and TRBJ2-2, is EPEVTQTPSHQVTQMGQEVILRCVPISNHLYFYWYRQILGQKVEFLVSFYNNEISEKSEIFDDQFSVERPDGSNFTLKIRSTKLEDSAMYFCASTRTSGMNTGELFFGEGSRLTVL.

J is TRBJ2-7 and V is TRBV7-9; D ambiguous. The germline V and J ends were trimmed by 5 bases and 5 bases, with 7 bases remaining between them. CDR1 is SEHNR, CDR2 FQNEAQ, per germline (reference sequence). The CDR3 sequence is 11 residues long. The DNA of the CDR3 is TGTGCCAGCAGCGCACAACACGAGCAGTACTTC. This translates into CASSAQHEQYF.

This chain links TRBV7-3 with TRBJ2-7; weak D call: TRBD2 (6 bases). Germline-derived CDR1 and CDR2 are SGHTA and FQGTGA. V was shortened by 5 bases and J by 5 bases, with 19 bases between the two germline ends. The CDR3 is 15 amino acids. In DNA form, the CDR3 reads TGTGCCAGCAGCCCTACCACGACTAGAGTCCACGAGCAGTACTTC. This encodes CASSPTTTRVHEQYF.

The rearrangement joins TRBV11-3 to TRBJ2-7; TRBD1 matches at 8 bases. This CDR3 comprises 12 residues. Germline lookup yields CDR1 SGHNT and CDR2 YENEEA. The V and J ends lost 3 bases and 5 bases, in that order; junction bases with no gene match: 0. The CDR3 loop reads CASSFRGHEQYF. CDR3 nucleotides: TGTGCCAGCAGCTTCAGGGGGCACGAGCAGTACTTC.

The gene calls are TRBV28 and TRBJ2-5, with unresolved D. Germline values: CDR1 MDHEN, CDR2 SYDVKM. CDR3 length equals 14 residues. V shed 2 bases and J shed 5 bases, with 12 bases lying between them. The CDR3 loop reads CASSLNPPAETQYF. CDR3 sequence (DNA): TGTGCCAGCAGTTTAAACCCTCCCGCGGAGACCCAGTACTTC.

In this sample, this clone turned up a few times. V and J are TRBV28 and TRBJ2-7; D call uncertain. CDR3 length equals 11 residues. Looked up from germline, CDR1 is MDHEN and CDR2 is SYDVKM. Trimming pared 3 bases from V and 7 bases from J, leaving 7 bases between. The CDR3 coding sequence is TGTGCCAGCAGTTTTGAGTGGGAGCAGTACTTC. Its translation is CASSFEWEQYF.

The V call is TRBV5-1, the J call TRBJ1-4, with no clear D. The CDR3 has 15 residues. Germline CDR1 reads SGHRS; CDR2 reads YFSETQ. V was trimmed by 4 bases and J by 1 base, leaving 11 bases between them. The CDR3 nucleotides are TGCGCCAGCAGCCCGGAGGATGGAACTAATGAAAAACTGTTTTTT. It yields the protein CASSPEDGTNEKLFF.

In its sample, this clone was seen a few times. The chain employs TRBV2 and TRBJ2-7, with a tentative D call TRBD1 (6 bases). CDR1 and CDR2 (germline): SNHLY, FYNNEI. This CDR3 spans 13 amino acids. The V end lost 6 bases, the J end lost 0 bases, and 9 bases lay between the germline ends. CDR3 DNA sequence: TGTGCCAGCAGACAGGGCCCCTCCTACGAGCAGTACTTC. Residues: CASRQGPSYEQYF.

The chain recombines TRBV19 with TRBJ2-7; D remains ambiguous. V was trimmed by 3 bases and J by 3 bases, leaving 9 bases between them. This CDR3 contains 13 residues. Germline V gene sequence: CDR1 LNHDA, CDR2 SQIVND (reference sequence). CDR3 nucleotides: TGTGCCAGTAGTATGGCCAGTTACTACGAGCAGTACTTC. Translated: CASSMASYYEQYF.

This clone was seen more than once but under ten times. J is TRBJ1-2 and V is TRBV19, with D possibly being TRBD1 (5 bases). Germline CDR1 is LNHDA and CDR2 is SQIVND (reference sequence). Trimming left V 3 bases short and J 6 bases short, with 8 bases between. The CDR3 consists of 12 residues. DNA for the CDR3: TGTGCCAGTAGTATCTTAGGGGATGGCTACACCTTC. Translating it yields CASSILGDGYTF.

The chain couples TRBV19 to TRBJ2-4; 7 nucleotides align to TRBD2. With V trimmed by 4 bases and J by 8 bases, 8 bases remained unmatched. The CDR3 totals 14 residues. CDR1 is LNHDA, CDR2 SQIVND, per germline (reference sequence). The CDR3 DNA is TGTGCCAGTAGTAAGCGGGACCTTGCGGACATTCAGTACTTC. This encodes CASSKRDLADIQYF.

This sequence joins TRBV28 and TRBJ1-6, with 8 bases aligning to TRBD1. CDR1 MDHEN and CDR2 SYDVKM come from the germline V gene. The CDR3 length is 17 residues. With 1 base clipped from V and 6 bases from J, the junction kept 8 bases outside the gene matches. Here the CDR3 DNA reads TGTGCCAGCAGTTTATTAGTAGACAGGGGATTTAATTCACCCCTCCACTTT. It encodes CASSLLVDRGFNSPLHF.

This clone was seen a single time. The CDR3 is CASSYSSETEAFF. The CDR3 DNA follows: TGTGCCAGCAGTTACTCGAGTGAGACAGAAGCTTTCTTT. The chain couples TRBV6-5 to TRBJ1-1; D is ambiguous. The CDR3 has 13 residues. Germline CDR1 MNHEY, CDR2 SVGAGI. Deletions cut 0 bases from V and 8 bases from J, with 10 bases between.